These T cell receptor beta chains were read from a single sample in a study of shared clonotypes between healthy human individuals. Measured with immunoSEQ multiplex PCR; TCRdb has only the in-frame clones, and not every one. The sample carries some 1 million clones, about 74% recorded once. The sample was memory CD4+ T cells sorted from blood. Receptor source: a man between 18 and 29 years old in good health. The CDR3 runs from the conserved cysteine through the conserved F or W. The D gene is left open where the match is weak. Some rows have no size entry. The others give once, few or many, or a class for an expanded clone.

cdr3_length: 15
d_call: TRBD2
j_call: TRBJ2-3
clone_size: -
v_call: TRBV6-1
cdr3_nt: TGTGCCAGCAGCACGGGACTAGCGGGAGCAGATACGCAGTATTTT
cdr3_aa: CASSTGLAGADTQYF

cdr3_length: 12
d_call: -
j_call: TRBJ2-4
clone_size: -
v_call: TRBV6-5
cdr3_nt: TGTGCCAGCCGAGGCCCGGGATTCATTCAGTACTTC
cdr3_aa: CASRGPGFIQYF

cdr3_length: 13
d_call: -
j_call: TRBJ1-5
clone_size: -
v_call: TRBV6-1
cdr3_nt: TGTGCCAGCAGTGGACAGATGGATCAGCCCCAGCATTTT
cdr3_aa: CASSGQMDQPQHF

cdr3_length: 17
d_call: TRBD1
j_call: TRBJ2-6
clone_size: once
v_call: TRBV28
cdr3_nt: TGTGCCAGCAGCTCCGGGACAGGGGTGGCTGGGGCCAACGTCCTGACTTTC
cdr3_aa: CASSSGTGVAGANVLTF

cdr3_length: 13
d_call: -
j_call: TRBJ1-1
clone_size: -
v_call: TRBV28
cdr3_nt: TGTGCCAGCAGGTTAGATGGGAACACTGAAGCTTTCTTT
cdr3_aa: CASRLDGNTEAFF

cdr3_length: 15
d_call: TRBD1
j_call: TRBJ1-6
clone_size: -
v_call: TRBV30
cdr3_nt: TGTGCCTGGAGTACGGTAGGGGGCTGGGAATCACCCCTCCACTTT
cdr3_aa: CAWSTVGGWESPLHF

cdr3_length: 15
d_call: TRBD1
j_call: TRBJ1-6
clone_size: -
v_call: TRBV5-1
cdr3_nt: TGCGCCAGCAGCTTGGCAGGACAGGGCAATTCACCCCTCCACTTT
cdr3_aa: CASSLAGQGNSPLHF

cdr3_length: 14
d_call: -
j_call: TRBJ2-2
clone_size: few
v_call: TRBV27
cdr3_nt: TGTGCCAGCAGTTTGCCCGGGACGGTCGGGGAGCTGTTTTTT
cdr3_aa: CASSLPGTVGELFF

cdr3_length: 15
d_call: TRBD1
j_call: TRBJ2-3
clone_size: -
v_call: TRBV7-7
cdr3_nt: TGTGCTAGCAGCCCGGGACAGGGGGCCGCAGATACGCAGTATTTT
cdr3_aa: CASSPGQGAADTQYF

cdr3_length: 13
d_call: -
j_call: TRBJ2-5
clone_size: -
v_call: TRBV29-1
cdr3_nt: TGCAGCGCGGGTGGCGAGTCGCAAGAGACCCAGTACTTC
cdr3_aa: CSAGGESQETQYF

cdr3_length: 15
d_call: -
j_call: TRBJ2-5
clone_size: -
v_call: TRBV2
cdr3_nt: TGTGCCAGCAGTGGCCGTCAGCTGCGGGCGGAGACCCAGTACTTC
cdr3_aa: CASSGRQLRAETQYF

cdr3_length: 15
d_call: TRBD2
j_call: TRBJ2-5
clone_size: -
v_call: TRBV6-6
cdr3_nt: TGTGCCAGCGGTACGACTAGCGGGAGATCGGAGACCCAGTACTTC
cdr3_aa: CASGTTSGRSETQYF

cdr3_length: 14
d_call: -
j_call: TRBJ2-3
clone_size: -
v_call: TRBV2
cdr3_nt: TGTGCCAGCAGCCCGAGCAAGGGATCAGATACGCAGTATTTT
cdr3_aa: CASSPSKGSDTQYF